This T cell receptor (beta chain) was sequenced in a study of early T cells in non-severe SARS-CoV-2 infection. Individual cDNA molecules received unique molecular identifiers. TCRdb used MiXCR to reprocess the 5' RACE reads, holding one entry per CDR3 protein. The sample consists of roughly 97,000 distinct CDR3 sequences, approximately 10% of them appearing once. V was cut by 5 bases and J by 5 bases, with 9 bases left in between. The CDR3 runs to 13 residues. The germline V gene encodes CDR1 SEHNR and CDR2 FQNEAQ (reference sequence). This clonotype has ten or more counts. The J gene is TRBJ2-2, the V gene TRBV7-9; weak D call: TRBD1 (5 bases). This clonotype was sampled from an adult who was a healthcare worker with PCR-confirmed SARS-CoV-2 infection or an uninfected control (not recorded which). The input for sequencing was whole blood, taken at baseline. The CDR3 here is CASSPRTTGELFF. The CDR3 DNA sequence: TGTGCCAGCAGCCCTAGGACAACCGGGGAGCTGTTTTTT.